The clone carrying this T cell receptor beta chain was counted a few times. This sample is drawn from a study of blood T cell repertoires in COVID-19. As for the study in general: Samples came from the United States, Italy and Spain, spanning acute and convalescent COVID-19. In each case, the material was cDNA or gDNA derived from T cells, B-cell-depleted T cells, or PBMCs.

Per the original data handling: For nucleated cells, counts were estimated from reference gene primer amplification. Sequencing used immunoSEQ multiplex PCR; TCRdb keeps in-frame clones, though not all of them. D and trimming come from the DNA, and the V and J calls and clone size come from that table. This table has about 430,000 clones, roughly 88% appearing once. Shortly before study entry, within 2 weeks, exposed participants had met a COVID-19 case. CDR1 SGHRS and CDR2 YFSETQ come from the germline V gene. Trimming left V 0 bases short and J 4 bases short, with 5 bases between. The CDR3 has 12 residues.

This TCR was sampled from a woman in her late teens or twenties who had been exposed to COVID-19. Sequencing input: PBMCs or T cells enriched from blood (not recorded which). The chain employs TRBV5-1 and TRBJ2-7, with TRBD1 as a possible D gene (5 bases). CDR3 DNA sequence: TGCGCCAGCAGCTTGGAGGGGTACGAGCAGTACTTC. Amino acid sequence: CASSLEGYEQYF.